Described below is a single T cell receptor (beta chain) sequence and its context. The CDR3 extends over 15 amino acids. CDR1 is SGHAT, CDR2 FQNNGV, per germline. V lost 5 bases, J lost 5 bases, and 6 bases stayed unmatched. The record originates from a study of blood T cell repertoires in COVID-19. TCRdb keeps only in-frame clones here, not all; method: immunoSEQ multiplex PCR. The table includes about 50,000 clones, approximately 88% detected once. Sequencing input: peripheral blood. The receptor was derived from a human donor with active COVID-19. The donor label of this sample is uncertain. The genes are TRBV11-2 and TRBJ1-1, with TRBD1 identical over 12 bases. CDR3: CASSAWDRGQTEAFF. The CDR3 nucleotides are TGTGCCAGCAGCGCCTGGGACAGGGGGCAAACTGAAGCTTTCTTT.